A single T cell receptor beta chain is shown here with its context. The target antigen is unknown. Sequencing targeted TCR beta in T cells from blood (CD8+ and CD4+). The multiple sclerosis controls were treatment-naive patients, and their relapsing-remitting disease was stable or active. The sample originates from a study of CD8 T cells in Susac syndrome. cDNA came from approximately 0.5 to 1 ug RNA primed by random hexamers. The method of amplification for TCR beta CDR3 was immunoSEQ multiplex PCR, covering 54 Vbeta and 13 Jbeta. MiXCR, run by TCRdb on the immunoSEQ multiplex PCR reads, gives a single entry per CDR3 protein. The sample contains approximately 130,000 distinct CDR3 sequences, roughly 89% of which appear only once. Germline lookup yields CDR1 SEHNR and CDR2 FQNEAQ (reference sequence). The length of the CDR3 is 15 residues. Trimming pared 0 bases from V and 5 bases from J, leaving 10 bases between.

Study conclusions and caveats: As the study acknowledged, the number of individuals who were part of its TCR sequencing and HLA analysis was relatively small.

The TCR originated in a human donor with multiple sclerosis. Material for sequencing was CD8+ T cells from PBMCs. The rearrangement links TRBV7-9 to TRBJ2-2, with D hard to call. CDR3 nucleotide sequence: TGTGCCAGCAGCTTAGCCAGCGATTGGACCGGGGAGCTGTTTTTT. Encoded protein: CASSLASDWTGELFF.